The clone carrying this TCR beta chain was seen many times. What it binds is not known. This record comes from a study of shared clonotypes between healthy human individuals. Study findings and constraints: The sharing of 4.5% to 5.5% of naive CD4 clonotypes was seen across a handful of donors.

Germline V gives CDR1 MDHEN, CDR2 SYDVKM. This CDR3 region has 16 residues. The ends lost 2 bases at V and 6 bases at J; junction bases unmatched: 9. Libraries were prepared by immunoSEQ multiplex PCR; TCRdb keeps only in-frame clonotypes and omits some of them. The sample carries around 100,000 clones, less than 75% recorded once. Sequencing was carried out using memory CD8+ T cells sorted from blood. The subset is: CD45RO+ cells pooled with CCR7-negative TemRA cells. This chain links TRBV28 with TRBJ2-1; 8 nucleotides line up with TRBD1. The TCR comes from a woman in her twenties or thirties in good health. The CDR3 DNA follows: TGTGCCAGCAGTTTAGAGCCGGGACAGGTGAGCAATGAGCAGTTCTTC. Translated, it gives CASSLEPGQVSNEQFF.